Reported below is one T cell receptor (beta chain). The antigen it binds to is not known. Qualities for individual bases were not recorded, and no much larger clone is one base off. Each collaborating institution followed its own protocols to collect whole blood in K2EDTA tubes. Collaborator samples were shipped for TCRbeta analysis as frozen whole blood, isolated PBMCs, or DNA extracted from either sample type. The immunoSEQ Assay, a bias-controlled multiplex PCR, was used to amplify TCRbeta CDR3 regions from genomic DNA. Per the authors' processing: Nucleated cell counts per sample were estimated from amplification of reference gene primers within the assay. Sequence reads were collapsed and filtered to measure the absolute abundance of every unique TCRbeta CDR3 rearrangement. For each sample, productive Simpson clonality was calculated as the square root of Simpson's diversity index across productive rearrangements. Here the immuneACCESS table is served through TCRdb, limited to in-frame sequences with V and J called. Missing clones are a known gap in these copies; in checked studies unresolved V genes cover under half, and the rest lacks a known reason. V and J calls and clone size are given by that table; D and trimming were obtained from the DNA. This sample holds around 92,000 clones; about 86% were observed only once. The top ten hold roughly 13% of the sample.

This record comes from a study of blood T cell repertoires in COVID-19 (TCRdb year 2020). Notes on the research overall: Samples from collaborators originated in the United States, Italy and Spain and spanned both the acute and convalescent phases of COVID-19. The prospective study material was composed of cDNA or gDNA derived from T cells, B-cell-depleted T cells, or PBMCs. Samples were obtained from the ongoing ImmuneRACE study (first 160 participants) and from 950 to 1,500 subjects provided by 6 global collaborators. HLA class I and class II types, where available, came from metadata supplied by the sample provider rather than from assay-based typing. A de-identified subject ID, COVID-19 status, age in years and sex were almost always included in the sample metadata. The repertoires were released in a freely available public database intended as a resource for research on the immune response to SARS-CoV-2. Deeply sampled blood TCRbeta repertoires from subjects exposed to, actively infected with, or recovered from COVID-19 were included in the dataset.

Broader findings and caveats from the paper: The amount of clinical and demographic metadata varied by source and participant and was provided uncurated.

The CDR3 covers 15 residues, taking in both the cysteine and the phenylalanine. CDR3 DNA is the only sequence kept; it has 45 bases, read in frame from the first base. The germline V gene gives CDR1 as SGDLS and CDR2 as YYNGEE. Trimming removed 2 bases from V and 0 bases from J, leaving 9 bases between the germline ends. This sequence was found in a woman in her sixties or seventies in a cohort sampled during active or convalescent COVID-19. The sequencing sample was made of peripheral blood. Rearrangement joined TRBV9 to TRBJ2-1; TRBD1 is a possible D gene, resting on 6 matching bases. The nucleotides are TGTGCCAGCAGCGTGGACAGTCTCTCCTACAATGAGCAGTTCTTC. Its translation reads: CASSVDSLSYNEQFF.